This is a list of T cell receptor beta chains from one sample in a study of T cells in tuberculosis. TCRdb's copy holds only in-frame clones and misses some; the assay was immunoSEQ multiplex PCR. The sample consists of approximately 59,000 clones, about 76% of them appearing once. The specimen sequenced was CD1b-GMM tetramer-negative cells sorted from PBMCs. All receptors derive from an adult woman with latent tuberculosis. The CDR3 runs from the conserved cysteine through the conserved F or W. The D gene is left open where the match is weak. Some rows have no size entry. The others give once, few or many, or a class for an expanded clone.

CDR3 DNA	CDR3 protein	J gene	D gene	V gene	clone size
TGTGCCAGCAGCGATAAGAGACAGGGGGGAGCCAAAAACATTCAGTACTTC	CASSDKRQGGAKNIQYF	TRBJ2-4	TRBD1	TRBV27	-
TGTGCCAGCAGCGACAACGACTCTGGGGCCAACGTCCTGACTTTC	CASSDNDSGANVLTF	TRBJ2-6	-	TRBV9	few
TGTGCCAGCAGGCGGGGGGCTGAAGCTTTCTTT	CASRRGAEAFF	TRBJ1-1	-	TRBV2	medium-sized
TGCAGCGTTGAGTGGGGGGACGGATCCTACGAGCAGTACTTC	CSVEWGDGSYEQYF	TRBJ2-7	-	TRBV29-1	-
TGCGCCAGCGTCCCCGGAGGGAATGGGGCCAACGTCCTGACTTTC	CASVPGGNGANVLTF	TRBJ2-6	-	TRBV5-1	-
TGTGCCAGCAGTTACTCCGAAGGGAGCTATGGCTACACCTTC	CASSYSEGSYGYTF	TRBJ1-2	-	TRBV6-5	few
TGTGCCAGCAGTGGACTCGGGAGAGGGGACAATCAGCCCCAGCATTTT	CASSGLGRGDNQPQHF	TRBJ1-5	-	TRBV25-1	-
TGTGCCAGCAGTTACTCATCACTAGCGGGGGAGGAGACCCAGTACTTC	CASSYSSLAGEETQYF	TRBJ2-5	TRBD2	TRBV6-5	-
TGCAGTGCTAGGGGGAGGAAGGGCTACACCTTC	CSARGRKGYTF	TRBJ1-2	-	TRBV20-1	-
TGTGCCAGCCAAGAGATCCGTACAGATACGCAGTATTTT	CASQEIRTDTQYF	TRBJ2-3	-	TRBV28	-
TGTGCCAGTAGTACTAGCGGGAGGGCCATGGCAGATACGCAGTATTTT	CASSTSGRAMADTQYF	TRBJ2-3	TRBD2	TRBV19	once
TGTGCCAGCAGTTCTCAGGGTTTAGGAGAAGCTTTCTTT	CASSSQGLGEAFF	TRBJ1-1	-	TRBV7-2	once
TGTGCCAGTAGATTGAAGGAGGGATTCAATTCACCCCTCCACTTT	CASRLKEGFNSPLHF	TRBJ1-6	-	TRBV19	-
TGTGCCAGCAGTGGGGGACAGGGGGCATGTACCTTC	CASSGGQGACTF	TRBJ1-2	TRBD1	TRBV6-1	-
TGTGCCAGCAAGGGGGCTCCCGGCAATGAGCAGTTCTTC	CASKGAPGNEQFF	TRBJ2-1	TRBD1	TRBV2	-
TGTGCCAGCAGTACCGCTAGCGGGGAAGCCTACGAGCAGTACTTC	CASSTASGEAYEQYF	TRBJ2-7	TRBD2	TRBV2	-
TGCAGCGTGAGGACAGGCTACTCCTACGAGCAGTACTTC	CSVRTGYSYEQYF	TRBJ2-7	TRBD1	TRBV29-1	-
TGTGCCAGCAGCAGTGGACAGGTTCGACTCAACACCGGGGAGCTGTTTTTT	CASSSGQVRLNTGELFF	TRBJ2-2	TRBD1	TRBV5-6	-
TGTGCCAGCAAACCCCTTGACACCTACAATGAGCAGTTCTTC	CASKPLDTYNEQFF	TRBJ2-1	-	TRBV7-6	-
TGCGCCAGCAGCCCGAGGGACTCCACCGGGGGGCTGTTTTTT	CASSPRDSTGGLFF	TRBJ2-2	-	TRBV5-1	-
TGCGCCAGCAGCTTCTGGTCAGGGGGCGCCAATGAGCAGTTCTTC	CASSFWSGGANEQFF	TRBJ2-1	TRBD1	TRBV5-1	-
TGTGCCAGCAGCTCAGGGGTAGGCTCTGGAAACACCATATATTTT	CASSSGVGSGNTIYF	TRBJ1-3	-	TRBV7-8	-
TGTGCCAGCAATCGGGGGTTTTACTCTGGAAACACCATATATTTT	CASNRGFYSGNTIYF	TRBJ1-3	-	TRBV6-1	few
TGTGCCACTTCAGGGGCCAGATATAGCAATCAGCCCCAGCATTTT	CATSGARYSNQPQHF	TRBJ1-5	-	TRBV6-5	once
TGTGCCAGCAGTTACTCATCTGTGCGGAGAAACACTGAAGCTTTCTTT	CASSYSSVRRNTEAFF	TRBJ1-1	-	TRBV6-5	-
TGTGCCAGCTCGACAGGGATGACAGATACGCAGTATTTT	CASSTGMTDTQYF	TRBJ2-3	TRBD1	TRBV13	-
TGTGCCAGCAGTGAACACGGGAGTCTGGATACGCAGTATTTT	CASSEHGSLDTQYF	TRBJ2-3	-	TRBV2	-
TGCGCCAGCAGCGCCACAGGGAGACTAAACACTGAAGCTTTCTTT	CASSATGRLNTEAFF	TRBJ1-1	-	TRBV5-1	-
TGTGCCAGTAGTATCGCGGCGGGGGTTTTGGCTTTCTTT	CASSIAAGVLAFF	TRBJ1-1	-	TRBV19	-
TGTGCCAGCAGTCCGGACAGGGAGGGCGAGCAGTACTTC	CASSPDREGEQYF	TRBJ2-7	-	TRBV4-2	-
TGTGCCAGTAGTGCAGGTTTACGCGAGACCCAGTACTTC	CASSAGLRETQYF	TRBJ2-5	-	TRBV19	-
TGTGCCAGCAGCCCAAGCGGGCCTTACAATGAGCAGTTCTTC	CASSPSGPYNEQFF	TRBJ2-1	-	TRBV11-2	-
TGCGCCAGCAGCTTGGGGGGGGGACTAGCGTTCAATGAGCAGTTCTTC	CASSLGGGLAFNEQFF	TRBJ2-1	TRBD2	TRBV5-1	-
TGCAGCGTTGAAGGCGGTAGTAAGAGGGACTACAATGAGCAGTTCTTC	CSVEGGSKRDYNEQFF	TRBJ2-1	-	TRBV29-1	few
TGCGCCAGCAGCTTGGGTCAGGGAGGCTATGGCTACACCTTC	CASSLGQGGYGYTF	TRBJ1-2	-	TRBV5-1	-
TGTGCCAGCAGCATTGGCGGCAGGGTAAGCAATCAGCCCCAGCATTTT	CASSIGGRVSNQPQHF	TRBJ1-5	-	TRBV21-1	-
TGCAGCGTTGTAGGGGCTTCTAACTATGGCTACACCTTC	CSVVGASNYGYTF	TRBJ1-2	-	TRBV29-1	-
TGTGCCAGCAGCTTAGTTATGGGGGGCGAGCAGTACTTC	CASSLVMGGEQYF	TRBJ2-7	-	TRBV7-2	-
TGTGCTAGTGGTTTGTCGGGACAGGGAGCATCCTACGAGCAGTACTTC	CASGLSGQGASYEQYF	TRBJ2-7	TRBD1	TRBV12-5	-
TGTGCCAGTAGTATGGGGGGACCAACAGGGAACACTGAAGCTTTCTTT	CASSMGGPTGNTEAFF	TRBJ1-1	-	TRBV19	-
TGTGCCACCCGGTCACGTAGCAATCAGCCCCAGCATTTT	CATRSRSNQPQHF	TRBJ1-5	-	TRBV6-5	-
TGTGCCAGCAATTATGGAGGACTAGCGGGATACAATGAGCAGTTCTTC	CASNYGGLAGYNEQFF	TRBJ2-1	TRBD2	TRBV19	once
TGTGCCAGCAGTGATCCCCGGGCGGGATACTACAATGAGCAGTTCTTC	CASSDPRAGYYNEQFF	TRBJ2-1	-	TRBV2	once
TGTGCCTGGAGTGTACAGGGGGGGGCTGAAGCTTTCTTT	CAWSVQGGAEAFF	TRBJ1-1	TRBD1	TRBV30	-
TGTGCCAGCAGCTTAGGGTGGACAGCTGAAGCTTTCTTT	CASSLGWTAEAFF	TRBJ1-1	-	TRBV7-9	few
TGTGCCAGCACCCTTCGGACAGCAAATAATTCACCCCTCCACTTT	CASTLRTANNSPLHF	TRBJ1-6	-	TRBV28	-
TGTGCCAGCAGTCCGGGACTTTACTCCTACGAGCAGTACTTC	CASSPGLYSYEQYF	TRBJ2-7	-	TRBV27	-
TGCGCCAGCAGCCTAGCGGGAGCTCGAGATACGCAGTATTTT	CASSLAGARDTQYF	TRBJ2-3	TRBD2	TRBV5-1	-
TGTGCCAGTAGTAAGGAGGCGGGGGGCCGCTACGAGCAGTACTTC	CASSKEAGGRYEQYF	TRBJ2-7	TRBD2	TRBV19	-